The source of this T cell receptor beta chain is a study of T cells in Graves' hyperthyroidism and ophthalmopathy. Study-wide results and limits: Most clonotypes expanded in thyroid above 0.001 were likewise present in blood. Using 13 V-J features, a model discriminated ophthalmopathy from stable hyperthyroidism.

Hyperthyroidism of Graves' type that showed no ophthalmopathy progression within 18 months was stable. In making diagnoses, clinical symptoms, serum thyroxine and TRAb, thyroid ultrasound and orbital computed tomography were all used. The table lists this clonotype with many counts. What it recognizes is unknown. TCR beta CDR3 region amplification was performed from RNA transcripts. A first-round RT-PCR of the TCR CDR3 used the HTBI primer set. TCRdb re-derived calls from the multiplex PCR reads in MiXCR, one entry per CDR3 protein. The sample yields about 500,000 distinct CDR3 sequences, roughly an eighth seen once. The specimen sequenced was blood. The clonotype was recovered from a woman between 18 and 29 years old with Graves' hyperthyroidism.

CDR3 nucleotide sequence: TGTGCCAGCAGCTTTAACGGGAGGGCCATAGATACGCAGTATTTT. It yields the protein CASSFNGRAIDTQYF. The chain uses TRBV7-3 and TRBJ2-3, with 8 bases identical to TRBD2. Trimming cost V 3 bases and J 5 bases; bases outside gene matches: 7. The CDR3 runs to 15 residues. Germline V CDR1 and CDR2: SGHTA, FQGTGA.